This TCR beta chain was observed in a study of beta chain features in type 1 diabetes. Expressed TCRB transcripts got sequenced, as all isolated RNA was reverse transcribed. Only in-frame clones appear in the TCRdb table, and some are missing; sequencing was by immunoSEQ multiplex PCR. Of about 900,000 clones in the sample, 15% to 20% are singletons; the top ten hold 0.02% to 0.025%. There are a few counts of this clone. Its antigen is unidentified. Study-level results: When VDJ junctions were examined, type 1 diabetes patients showed fewer insertions and more deletions. Type 1 diabetes patients showed a moderate but significant shortening of TCRB CDR3s in all four CD4+ subsets. TCRB repertoires of naive, central memory and Treg cells appeared more similar among patients than among healthy donors.

The CDR3 loop spans 14 amino acids. The V gene lost 1 base and the J gene lost 2 bases, with 5 bases spanning the gap. The germline V gene has CDR1 SGHVS and CDR2 FQNEAQ. The TCR was taken from a young woman in good health. The sample consisted of naive CD4+ T cells from blood. The V gene is TRBV7-8, the J gene TRBJ2-2; no definite D call. The CDR3 DNA is TGTGCCAGCAGCTTAGACCCTAACACCGGGGAGCTGTTTTTT. Protein: CASSLDPNTGELFF.